This T cell receptor beta chain was captured in a study of blood T cell repertoires in COVID-19. Individuals drawn from under 30 US areas were roughly 18 to 89 years old. From germline, CDR1 is LNHDA and CDR2 SQIVND (reference sequence). Trimming removed 5 bases from V and 5 bases from J, with 11 bases in between. This CDR3 region has 13 residues. Authors' analysis steps: Using reference gene primer amplification, nucleated cell counts were estimated. The method was immunoSEQ multiplex PCR; TCRdb's version includes in-frame clones alone and lacks a portion of them. V and J calls and clone size are given by that table; D and trimming were obtained from the DNA. The sample comprises about 200,000 clones, about nine tenths of which are singletons, and about 2.2% rests with the top ten.

This chain connects TRBV19 to TRBJ2-3; D remains ambiguous. Sequenced: PBMCs or T cells enriched from blood (not recorded which). This clonotype originated in a woman in her 30s who had recovered from COVID-19. The chain's CDR3 is CASSLISRDTQYF. In DNA, the CDR3 is TGTGCCAGTAGTTTGATAAGTAGAGATACGCAGTATTTT.